Here is one T cell receptor beta chain with its context. In the study's own analysis: Reference gene primer amplification in the assay estimated nucleated cell counts. Profiling relied on immunoSEQ multiplex PCR, and the TCRdb table lists in-frame clones only, not all of them. V and J calls and clone size are as listed in that table; D and trimming were resolved from the DNA. The data hold about 300,000 clones, with 90% observed a single time. This sample is drawn from a study of blood T cell repertoires in COVID-19. Study at large: COVID-19 samples collected from the United States, Italy and Spain covered acute and convalescent phases. Sources were T cells, B-cell-depleted T cells, or PBMCs; the material itself was cDNA or gDNA.

Trimming left V 2 bases short and J 4 bases short, with 15 bases between. The CDR3 loop spans 16 amino acids. Germline-derived CDR1 and CDR2 are SGHNT and YYREEE (reference sequence). V usage is TRBV5-4 and J usage is TRBJ1-4; no definite D call. Specimen: peripheral blood. The sequence was collected from a woman in her forties or fifties with COVID-19, enrolled during active disease. The CDR3 DNA reads as TGTGCCAGCAGCTTAGGTAGAGGGCAGGTTAATGAAAAACTGTTTTTT. Encoded protein: CASSLGRGQVNEKLFF.